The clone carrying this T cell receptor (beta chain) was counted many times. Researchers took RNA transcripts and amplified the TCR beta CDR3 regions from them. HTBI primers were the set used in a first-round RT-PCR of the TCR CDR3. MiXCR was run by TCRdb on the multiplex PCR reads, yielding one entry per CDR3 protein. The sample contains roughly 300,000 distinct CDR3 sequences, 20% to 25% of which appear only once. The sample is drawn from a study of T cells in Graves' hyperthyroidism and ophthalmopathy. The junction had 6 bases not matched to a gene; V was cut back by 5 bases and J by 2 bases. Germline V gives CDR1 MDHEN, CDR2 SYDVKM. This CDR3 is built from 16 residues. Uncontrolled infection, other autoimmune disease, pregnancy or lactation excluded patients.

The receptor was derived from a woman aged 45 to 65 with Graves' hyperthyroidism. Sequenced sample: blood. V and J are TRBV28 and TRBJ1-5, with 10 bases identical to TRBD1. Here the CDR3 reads CASSPTGTGGNQPQHF. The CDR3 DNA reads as TGTGCCAGCAGTCCCACCGGGACAGGGGGCAATCAGCCCCAGCATTTT.